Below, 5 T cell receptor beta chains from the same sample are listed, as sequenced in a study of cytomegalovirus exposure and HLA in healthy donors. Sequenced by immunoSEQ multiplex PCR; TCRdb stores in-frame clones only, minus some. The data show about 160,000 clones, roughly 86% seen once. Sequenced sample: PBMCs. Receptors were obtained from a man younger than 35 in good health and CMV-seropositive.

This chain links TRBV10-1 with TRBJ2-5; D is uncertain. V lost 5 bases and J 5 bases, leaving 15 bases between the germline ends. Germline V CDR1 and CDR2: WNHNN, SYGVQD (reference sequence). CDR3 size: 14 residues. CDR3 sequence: CASSFSRRGETQYF. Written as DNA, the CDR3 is TGCGCCAGCAGTTTTAGTCGTCGCGGTGAGACCCAGTACTTC.

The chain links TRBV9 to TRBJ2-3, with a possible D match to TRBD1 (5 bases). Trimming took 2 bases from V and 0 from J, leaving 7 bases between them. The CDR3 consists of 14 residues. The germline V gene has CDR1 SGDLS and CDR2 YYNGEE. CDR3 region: CASSVQGSTDTQYF. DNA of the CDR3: TGTGCCAGCAGCGTGCAGGGAAGCACAGATACGCAGTATTTT.

The CDR3 DNA reads as TGTGCCAGCAGCATACAGGGGGCGTACTACGAGCAGTACTTC. The encoded protein is CASSIQGAYYEQYF. The chain couples TRBV28 to TRBJ2-7; 9 bases are shared with TRBD1. The germline V gene encodes CDR1 MDHEN and CDR2 SYDVKM. CDR3 length: 14 amino acids. V lost 6 bases to trimming and J lost 3 bases; unmatched junction nucleotides: 6.

CDR3 bases: TGTGCCAGCAGTTCTCAGGGGGTACTAGGCACAGATACGCAGTATTTT. Residues: CASSSQGVLGTDTQYF. The chain carries TRBV27 and TRBJ2-3, with 7 bases aligning to TRBD1. The CDR3 contains 16 residues. Trimming cost V 4 bases and J 1 base; bases outside gene matches: 8. Germline V gene sequence: CDR1 MNHEY, CDR2 SMNVEV (reference sequence).

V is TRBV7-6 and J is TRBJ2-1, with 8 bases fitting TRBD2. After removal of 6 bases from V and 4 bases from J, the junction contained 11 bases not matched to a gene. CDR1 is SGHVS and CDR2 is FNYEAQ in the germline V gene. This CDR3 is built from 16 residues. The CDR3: CASSPFGAGVYNEQFF. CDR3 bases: TGTGCCAGCAGTCCCTTTGGAGCGGGAGTATACAATGAGCAGTTCTTC.